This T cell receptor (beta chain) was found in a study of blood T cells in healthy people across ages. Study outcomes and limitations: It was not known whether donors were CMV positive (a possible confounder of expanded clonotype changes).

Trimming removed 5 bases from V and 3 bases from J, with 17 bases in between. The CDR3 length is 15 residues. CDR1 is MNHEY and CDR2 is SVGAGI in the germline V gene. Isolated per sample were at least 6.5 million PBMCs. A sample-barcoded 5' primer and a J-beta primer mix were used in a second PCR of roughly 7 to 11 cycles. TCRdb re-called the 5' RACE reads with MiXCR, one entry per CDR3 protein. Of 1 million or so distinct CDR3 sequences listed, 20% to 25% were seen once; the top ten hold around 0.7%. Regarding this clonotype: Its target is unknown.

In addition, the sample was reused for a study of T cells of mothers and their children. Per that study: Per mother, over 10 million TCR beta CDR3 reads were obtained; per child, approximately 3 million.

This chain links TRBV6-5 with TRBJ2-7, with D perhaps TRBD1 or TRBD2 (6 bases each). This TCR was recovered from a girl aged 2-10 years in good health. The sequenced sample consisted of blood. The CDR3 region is CASSRYPGASYEQYF. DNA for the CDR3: TGTGCCAGCAGTCGGTACCCGGGGGCAAGCTACGAGCAGTACTTC.